These 5 T cell receptor beta chains were all obtained from the same sample, sequenced in a study of Graves' ophthalmopathy and Graves' hyperthyroidism. For repertoire sequencing, the TCR beta CDR3 regions were amplified from RNA transcripts. HTBI primers were used in a first-round RT-PCR, which preceded a second-round multiplex PCR. TCRdb analysed the multiplex PCR reads with MiXCR anew, one entry per CDR3 protein. The sample has 350,000 to 450,000 distinct CDR3 sequences, under 25% seen once; the top ten hold 2.5% to 3.5%. The sample comprised peripheral blood. These receptors all come from a woman between 18 and 30 years old with stable Graves' hyperthyroidism.

This clonotype was recorded at least ten times. V is TRBV12-3 or TRBV12-4 and J is TRBJ1-1; no firm D call. The CDR3 contains 16 residues. With 6 bases removed from V and 0 bases from J, the gap between germline ends came to 17 bases. CDR3 in amino acids: CASSPRTGGMNTEAFF. The CDR3 bases are TGTGCCAGCAGCCCTCGGACGGGAGGGATGAACACTGAAGCTTTCTTT.

This clonotype was counted at least ten times. The chain couples TRBV27 to TRBJ2-5; D may be TRBD2 (5 bases). This CDR3 is built from 13 residues. CDR1 and CDR2 (germline): MNHEY, SMNVEV (reference sequence). Deletions cut 3 bases from V and 3 bases from J, with 8 bases between. The CDR3 sequence: CASSFREKETQYF. For the CDR3, the DNA is TGTGCCAGCAGTTTCCGGGAAAAAGAGACCCAGTACTTC.

The CDR3 nucleotides are TGTGCCAGCAGTTACTCCGCGACAGGGTTCTATGGCTACACCTTC. Its translation: CASSYSATGFYGYTF. The chain uses TRBV6-5 and TRBJ1-2; TRBD1 matches at 7 bases. The ends lost 0 bases at V and 4 bases at J; junction bases unmatched: 5. Germline loops: CDR1 MNHEY, CDR2 SVGAGI. The length of the CDR3 is 15 residues.

This clonotype was observed many times. The V gene is TRBV3-1, the J gene TRBJ2-7; D is possibly TRBD2 (5 bases). Trimming took 0 bases from V and 2 from J, leaving 11 bases between them. Germline V CDR1 and CDR2: LGHDT, YNNKEL (reference sequence). The CDR3 has 15 residues. CDR3 loop: CASSQEPAGTYEQYF. The CDR3 region has the DNA TGTGCCAGCAGCCAAGAACCTGCCGGGACCTACGAGCAGTACTTC.

The table lists this clonotype with many counts. The V call is TRBV28, the J call TRBJ1-5; D might be TRBD1 (5 bases). The ends were cut back, 6 bases at V and 6 bases at J, with 18 bases in the middle. This CDR3 region has 15 residues. Germline CDR1 reads MDHEN; CDR2 reads SYDVKM. This chain's CDR3 is CASSPWGPWAQPQHF. The CDR3 DNA sequence: TGTGCCAGCAGCCCGTGGGGCCCTTGGGCTCAGCCCCAGCATTTT.